A selection of T cell receptor beta chains follows, all from one sample in a study of vaccination effects on CD4 cells after COVID-19. Which antigens these TCRs recognize remains unknown. This table comes from immunoSEQ multiplex PCR, and its TCRdb copy is limited to in-frame clones, with some not included. The sample contains approximately 11,000 clones, 65% to 75% of which appear only once. The material sequenced was CD4+ T cells from PBMCs cultured with HCoV-229E spike peptides, taken before COVID-19 vaccination. The receptor source for this set is a human donor who received a COVID-19 vaccine. CDR3s include the opening cysteine and the closing phenylalanine or tryptophan. The D gene is left open where the match is weak. Clone size is shown for a subset of rows, as once, few, many or a class of expanded clone.

>few|TRBD1|TRBV6-5|TRBJ1-5
TGTGCCAGCAGTCTTCAGGGGGCTGGTCGGCAGCCCCAGCATTTT
CASSLQGAGRQPQHF
>NA|NA|TRBV7-2|TRBJ2-1
TGTGCCAGCAGCTCTTTGGGGGCCAGCTACAATGAGCAGTTCTTC
CASSSLGASYNEQFF
>NA|TRBD2|TRBV7-3|TRBJ2-3
TGTGCCAGCAGCTTAAAGGCATTGGCTAGCGGGGGGGCCCGAGATACGCAGTATTTT
CASSLKALASGGARDTQYF
>NA|TRBD2|TRBV6-2/TRBV6-3|TRBJ2-7
TGTGCCAGCAGCCCACTGAAGCTACGCGGGAGGGCCTACGAGCAGTACTTC
CASSPLKLRGRAYEQYF
>NA|NA|TRBV7-2|TRBJ1-1
TGTGCCAGCAGCTTATACACTGAAGCTTTCTTT
CASSLYTEAFF
>NA|NA|TRBV5-5|TRBJ1-1
TGTGCCAGCAGCTTCTTATTAAGCGTTGGGGACACTGAAGCTTTCTTT
CASSFLLSVGDTEAFF
>NA|NA|TRBV12-3/TRBV12-4|TRBJ2-1
TGTGCCAGCAGTTTAGGAGAAAATGAGCAGTTCTTC
CASSLGENEQFF
>once|NA|TRBV7-2|TRBJ2-7
TGTGCCAGCAGCGCCGCGCAACCCTACGAGCAGTACTTC
CASSAAQPYEQYF
>NA|NA|TRBV28|TRBJ2-5
TGTGCCAGCAGTTTTTACCGTCAAGAGACCCAGTACTTC
CASSFYRQETQYF
>once|TRBD1|TRBV6-6|TRBJ2-2
TGTGCCAGCAGCCGTAGACAGGGGCCCGGGGAGCTGTTTTTT
CASSRRQGPGELFF
>NA|TRBD1|TRBV11-2|TRBJ1-2
TGTGCCAGCAGCTCAGGGACAGAGCGAGGCTACACCTTC
CASSSGTERGYTF
>NA|NA|TRBV7-2|TRBJ1-5
TGTGCCAGCAGCTTAGCCAGGGATAGCAATCAGCCCCAGCATTTT
CASSLARDSNQPQHF
>NA|NA|TRBV4-1|TRBJ1-2
TGCGCCAGCAGCCAAGATCTGGAGACAGAAAGGTATGGCTACACCTTC
CASSQDLETERYGYTF
>NA|TRBD1|TRBV18|TRBJ1-2
TGTGCCAGCTCACACGACAGGGGCCTTTTACACACCTTC
CASSHDRGLLHTF
>NA|TRBD1|TRBV3-1/TRBV3-2|TRBJ1-1
TGTGCCAGCAGCCGACAGGGGAGCACTGAAGCTTTCTTT
CASSRQGSTEAFF
>NA|TRBD1|TRBV9|TRBJ2-5
TGTGCCAGCAGCGCAACAGGGGGCGGGGAGACCCAGTACTTC
CASSATGGGETQYF
>NA|NA|TRBV7-9|TRBJ1-2
TGTGCCAGCAGCCAGGACGGGATCAGTGGCTACACCTTC
CASSQDGISGYTF
>NA|NA|TRBV7-2|TRBJ2-1
TGTGCCAGCAGCTTAGAGTGGGGCGCACTGTCCTACAATGAGCAGTTCTTC
CASSLEWGALSYNEQFF
>few|TRBD1|TRBV11-2|TRBJ1-3
TGTGCCAGCAGCTCACAGGGGACTGGAAACACCATATATTTT
CASSSQGTGNTIYF
>few|NA|TRBV7-9|TRBJ1-5
TGTGCCAGCAGCCATACTGGGGCAGGCAATCAGCCCCAGCATTTT
CASSHTGAGNQPQHF
>NA|NA|TRBV15|TRBJ1-4
TGTGCCACCAGCAGAACCCCCAAGGATAATGAAAAACTGTTTTTT
CATSRTPKDNEKLFF
>NA|NA|TRBV7-3|TRBJ1-2
TGTGCCAGCAGCTTACTCCCCGCCGGGGGGCGCGATGGCTACACCTTC
CASSLLPAGGRDGYTF
>NA|TRBD1|TRBV5-4|TRBJ1-6
TGTGCCAGCAGCTTGGATCGGGACAGGGGGACACCCCTCCACTTT
CASSLDRDRGTPLHF
>NA|NA|TRBV20-1|TRBJ2-7
TGCAGTGCTAGTGGGCTAAATAGCATCCACGAGCAGTACTTC
CSASGLNSIHEQYF
>NA|NA|TRBV5-5|TRBJ1-3
TGTGCCAGCAGCCTAAGGACGGATATCTCTGGAAACACCATATATTTT
CASSLRTDISGNTIYF
>NA|TRBD1|TRBV7-2|TRBJ2-2
TGTGCCAGCAGCTTAGCCGGGACAGGCCTGACGAACACCGGGGAGCTGTTTTTT
CASSLAGTGLTNTGELFF
>few|NA|TRBV4-2|TRBJ2-3
TGTGCCAGCAGCCAAGAATTATTTGGGGAAGATACGCAGTATTTT
CASSQELFGEDTQYF
>NA|NA|TRBV7-2|TRBJ1-3
TGTGCCAGCAGTCCTGCTCGCGGGGGAAACACCATATATTTT
CASSPARGGNTIYF
>NA|NA|TRBV9|TRBJ1-3
TGTGCCAGCAGCCCCCCGAGCTCTGGAAACACCATATATTTT
CASSPPSSGNTIYF
>NA|TRBD1|TRBV13|TRBJ2-2
TGTGCCAGCAGCCCAGGGACAGAAAAGAACACCGGGGAGCTGTTTTTT
CASSPGTEKNTGELFF
>NA|TRBD1|TRBV5-4|TRBJ2-1
TGTGCCAGCAGCTTGGCTGCACCGGGACAGGGAGGCAATGAGCAGTTCTTC
CASSLAAPGQGGNEQFF
>NA|NA|TRBV7-9|TRBJ2-1
TGTGCCAGCACTCTCGAAAGGGGGGAGCAGTTCTTC
CASTLERGEQFF
>NA|TRBD2|TRBV2|TRBJ2-3
TGTGCCAGCAGTGGCATGAGCGGGAGGGCCGAAGATACGCAGTATTTT
CASSGMSGRAEDTQYF
>NA|TRBD2|TRBV28|TRBJ2-5
TGTGCCAGCAGTCCAGGCGGGAGGGGGGCTGAGGGGACCCAGTACTTC
CASSPGGRGAEGTQYF